One TCR beta chain is described in this entry. Its target is unknown. This sample stems from a study of a mutant IDH1 vaccine in newly diagnosed glioma. Turning to the study itself: Patients were pretreated with radiotherapy, temozolomide, or both, mostly both. Study outcomes and limitations: Shifts in the top peripheral T cell clonotypes seemed unrelated to pseudoprogression.

Measured with immunoSEQ multiplex PCR; TCRdb has only the in-frame clones, and not every one. The sample records approximately 35,000 clones, about nine tenths being singletons. Time point given: baseline, week 1 (first vaccination visit). As for treatment: pre-vaccination baseline after standard-of-care therapy. Germline loops: CDR1 SGHNT, CDR2 YENEEA. V lost 0 bases and J 4 bases, leaving 11 bases between the germline ends. This CDR3 contains 15 residues. The sample consisted of PBMCs, taken from a glioma patient treated with radiotherapy, temozolomide or both. This rearrangement joins TRBV11-3 to TRBJ2-3; D is perhaps TRBD2 (5 bases). The receptor was derived from a woman aged 40 to 50 with glioma. The chain's CDR3 is CASSLEGGPADTQYF. Here the CDR3 DNA reads TGTGCCAGCAGCTTAGAGGGCGGGCCGGCAGATACGCAGTATTTT.